This TCR beta chain was recorded in a study of blood T cells in healthy people across ages. V shed 6 bases and J shed 8 bases, with 23 bases lying between them. CDR1 and CDR2 from the germline V gene are MNHNY and SVGAGI (reference sequence). The CDR3 is made up of 16 amino acids. Primers used in a second PCR of about 7 to 11 cycles were a sample-barcoded 5' primer and a J-beta primer mix. TCRdb independently ran MiXCR on the 5' RACE reads; one entry per CDR3 protein. This table holds around 1,900,000 distinct CDR3 sequences, 35% to 50% found once. Around 9 milliliters of peripheral blood were drawn from each donor into EDTA-treated tubes. Researchers report isolating at least 6 million PBMCs per sample.

The source material was blood. This clonotype originated in a human donor in good health. This chain connects TRBV6-6 to TRBJ2-1; D is possibly TRBD2 (6 bases). This CDR3 reads CASSYGGAEIGDEQFF. The CDR3, as DNA: TGTGCCAGCAGCTATGGAGGGGCCGAGATCGGGGATGAGCAGTTCTTC.